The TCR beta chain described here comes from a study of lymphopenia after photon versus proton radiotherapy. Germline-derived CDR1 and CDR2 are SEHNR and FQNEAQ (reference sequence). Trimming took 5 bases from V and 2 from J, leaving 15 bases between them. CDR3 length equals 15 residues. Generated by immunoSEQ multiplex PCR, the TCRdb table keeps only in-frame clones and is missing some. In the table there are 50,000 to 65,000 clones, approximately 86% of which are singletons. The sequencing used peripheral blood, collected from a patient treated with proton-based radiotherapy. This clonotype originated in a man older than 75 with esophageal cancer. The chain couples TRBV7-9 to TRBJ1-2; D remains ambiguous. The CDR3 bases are TGTGCCAGCAGCGCTCCCCCTGCGGAGAACTATGGCTACACCTTC. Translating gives CASSAPPAENYGYTF.